By share of the sample, the clone carrying this T cell receptor beta chain is medium-sized. Every patient was untreated before thyroid surgery. Per the original data handling: A distant-metastasis classifier for papillary thyroid cancer was built using CDR3 differences across clinicopathological groups. TCRdb re-analyzed the PCR reads using MiXCR. TCRdb, not the authors, supplied the V and J calls. Counted here are 9,000 to 15,000 clones, about 31% occurring once; the ten biggest clones make up over 10%. This sample stems from a study of metastatic and nonmetastatic thyroid tumors. Background on the study: Repertoires of blood and of tissue (tumor or nodule) from malignant and benign thyroid patients were compared.

Trimming stripped 8 bases from V and 4 bases from J, with 17 bases between. Germline-derived CDR1 and CDR2 are MNHEY and SMNVEV (reference sequence). The CDR3 is made up of 14 amino acids. The sequence derives from a female donor with papillary thyroid cancer or a benign thyroid nodule (not recorded which). Some clones in this sample may be carry-over from other donors' samples. Sequenced input: tumor tissue. The V and J genes are TRBV27 and TRBJ1-2; D ambiguous. The CDR3 DNA reads TGTGCCAGCGGTAATCCGCCTGGAGGCTATGGCTACACCTTC. Translated, it gives CASGNPPGGYGYTF.